These 26 T cell receptor beta chains were all obtained from the same sample, sequenced in a study of cytomegalovirus exposure and HLA in healthy donors. Vbeta (60) and Jbeta (13) primers were used in the PCR. Generated by immunoSEQ multiplex PCR, the TCRdb table keeps only in-frame clones and is missing some. The top ten clones hold about 1.4% of a sample with some 200,000 clones, roughly 83% of them seen once. Sequences were obtained from PBMCs. These receptors were obtained from a girl under 18 in good health and CMV-seronegative.

This rearrangement joins TRBV7-2 to TRBJ2-2; D uncertain. This CDR3 contains 15 residues. The germline gives CDR1 SGHTA, CDR2 FQGNSA. Trimming cost V 1 base and J 4 bases, with 10 bases left between them. The CDR3 is CASSLVQTPTGELFF. The CDR3 DNA sequence: TGTGCCAGCAGCTTAGTACAGACACCCACCGGGGAGCTGTTTTTT. The complete variable domain, with remaining parts taken from reference TRBV7-2 and TRBJ2-2, reads GAGVSQSPSNKVTEKGKDVELRCDPISGHTALYWYRQSLGQGLEFLIYFQGNSAPDKSGLPSDRFSAERTGGSVSTLTIQRTQQEDSAVYLCASSLVQTPTGELFFGEGSRLTVL.

The gene calls are TRBV19 and TRBJ1-4, with 9 bases lining up with TRBD1. Germline CDR1 reads LNHDA; CDR2 reads SQIVND (reference sequence). V gave up 10 bases and J gave up 1 base; unmatched junction bases: 16. This CDR3 spans 18 amino acids. The CDR3 is CAKARGGTGLGTNEKLFF. For the CDR3, the DNA is TGTGCCAAGGCTAGAGGTGGGACAGGGTTGGGAACTAATGAAAAACTGTTTTTT.

The J gene is TRBJ2-3, the V gene TRBV7-9; 7 nucleotides match TRBD2. Germline CDR1 reads SEHNR; CDR2 reads FQNEAQ (reference sequence). V was pared by 1 base and J by 0 bases, with 4 bases of the junction left unmatched. The CDR3 covers 16 residues. The DNA for the CDR3 is TGTGCCAGCAGCTTAGGGGTTAGCGGGAGCACAGATACGCAGTATTTT. It yields the protein CASSLGVSGSTDTQYF. The variable domain in full, completed from reference TRBV7-9 and TRBJ2-3, reads DTGVSQNPRHKITKRGQNVTFRCDPISEHNRLYWYRQTLGQGPEFLTYFQNEAQLEKSRLLSDRFSAERPKGSFSTLEIQRTEQGDSAMYLCASSLGVSGSTDTQYFGPGTRLTVL.

V and J are TRBV11-2 and TRBJ2-7; a possible D gene is TRBD1 (6 bases). Per the germline V gene, CDR1 is SGHAT and CDR2 is FQNNGV. This CDR3 is 13 amino acids long. The V end lost 4 bases, the J end lost 0 bases, and 7 bases lay between the germline ends. This chain's CDR3 is CASSWDTSYEQYF. The DNA of the CDR3 is TGTGCCAGCAGCTGGGACACCTCCTACGAGCAGTACTTC.

The V call is TRBV27, the J call TRBJ1-1; D is ambiguous. There are 12 residues in the CDR3. Germline V gives CDR1 MNHEY, CDR2 SMNVEV (reference sequence). Trimming pared 10 bases from V and 9 bases from J, leaving 18 bases between. CDR3 bases: TGTGCCACCGAAGACGGAGGTGGAAAAGCTTTCTTT. It yields the protein CATEDGGGKAFF.

This chain joins TRBV5-4 and TRBJ2-1, with 10 bases fitting TRBD1. CDR3 length: 14 residues. J lost 9 bases, V lost 5 bases, and 8 bases had no gene match. Germline loops: CDR1 SGHNT, CDR2 YYREEE (reference sequence). Here the CDR3 DNA reads TGTGCCAGCAGTCCGGGACAGGGGAGTAGTGAGCAGTTCTTC. This codes for CASSPGQGSSEQFF.

The rearrangement joins TRBV7-3 to TRBJ1-1; possibly TRBD1 for D (6 bases). Trimming left V 5 bases short and J 7 bases short, with 11 bases between. Germline V gives CDR1 SGHTA, CDR2 FQGTGA. The CDR3 contains 12 residues. CDR3 protein: CASSLKTGEAFF. The CDR3 nucleotides read TGTGCCAGCAGCCTAAAGACAGGTGAAGCTTTCTTT. The whole variable domain, remainder taken from reference TRBV7-3 and TRBJ1-1, is GAGVSQTPSNKVTEKGKYVELRCDPISGHTALYWYRQSLGQGPEFLIYFQGTGAADDSGLPNDRFFAVRPEGSVSTLKIQRTERGDSAVYLCASSLKTGEAFFGQGTRLTVV.

The sample holds a few counts of this clone. The chain recombines TRBV4-1 with TRBJ1-1; D may be TRBD1 (6 bases). CDR1 is MGHRA, CDR2 YSYEKL, per germline. V lost 3 bases, J lost 4 bases, and 15 bases lay in between. This CDR3 contains 15 residues. The CDR3 is CASSQEQGDGTEAFF. CDR3 DNA: TGCGCCAGCAGCCAGGAACAGGGAGATGGCACTGAAGCTTTCTTT.

The V call is TRBV9, the J call TRBJ1-1; possibly TRBD1 for D (5 bases). Per germline, CDR1 SGDLS and CDR2 YYNGEE. The CDR3 loop spans 13 amino acids. V was cut by 2 bases and J by 4 bases, with 9 bases left in between. The CDR3 nucleotides read TGTGCCAGCAGCGTTACAGGACGCACTGAAGCTTTCTTT. Translating gives CASSVTGRTEAFF.

This chain uses TRBV28 with TRBJ2-1; TRBD2 matches at 10 bases. CDR1 is MDHEN, CDR2 SYDVKM, per germline. This CDR3 is 14 amino acids long. J gave up 8 bases and V 6 bases, and 7 bases lay outside the gene matches. CDR3 DNA sequence: TGTGCCAGCAGGCTAGCGGGAGTTATTGATGAGCAGTTCTTC. Residues: CASRLAGVIDEQFF.

The V and J genes are TRBV25-1 and TRBJ1-2; 8 nucleotides align to TRBD1. Germline V gene lookup returns CDR1 MGHDK and CDR2 SYGVNS. The V and J ends lost 4 bases and 2 bases, in that order; junction bases with no gene match: 12. The CDR3 totals 17 residues. Here the CDR3 reads CASSADKNRGINYGYTF. The DNA for the CDR3 is TGTGCCAGCAGTGCTGACAAAAACAGGGGGATCAACTATGGCTACACCTTC.

The chain has TRBV7-8 and TRBJ1-1; a weak D match, TRBD1 (5 bases). Trimming left V 5 bases short and J 5 bases short, with 18 bases between. CDR1 and CDR2 from the germline V gene are SGHVS and FQNEAQ. This CDR3 has 15 amino acids. The CDR3 bases are TGTGCCAGCAGCCTATCCAGGGATCCAGTAACTGAAGCTTTCTTT. Translated: CASSLSRDPVTEAFF.

The V gene is TRBV18, the J gene TRBJ1-1, with TRBD1 identical over 7 bases. The CDR3 spans 14 residues. V lost 3 bases, J lost 7 bases, and 8 bases stayed unmatched. The germline V gene has CDR1 KGHSH and CDR2 LQKENI. The CDR3 here is CASSPGTASLEAFF. Written as DNA, the CDR3 is TGTGCCAGCTCACCGGGGACAGCCTCACTTGAAGCTTTCTTT.

V gene TRBV6-5 combines with J gene TRBJ1-2; D is perhaps TRBD1 (6 bases). Trimming removed 4 bases at V and 4 bases at J, with 10 bases between. Per germline, CDR1 MNHEY and CDR2 SVGAGI. CDR3 size: 13 residues. For the CDR3, the DNA is TGTGCCAGCAGTTCGGGAGGGGGCTATGGCTACACCTTC. Amino acid sequence: CASSSGGGYGYTF.

This clone showed up just a few times. The chain recombines TRBV5-4 with TRBJ1-1, with D uncertain. There are 12 residues in the CDR3. CDR1 and CDR2 from the germline V gene are SGHNT and YYREEE (reference sequence). The V and J ends lost 4 bases and 1 base respectively, with 5 bases between them. CDR3 amino acids: CASSHSNTEAFF. Here the CDR3 DNA reads TGTGCCAGCAGCCACTCGAACACTGAAGCTTTCTTT.

This rearrangement joins TRBV28 to TRBJ2-7; a weak D match, TRBD1 (6 bases). In germline, CDR1 is MDHEN, CDR2 SYDVKM. Deletions cut 3 bases from V and 3 bases from J, with 12 bases between. The CDR3 totals 14 residues. The CDR3 reads CASSFVRGHYEQYF. CDR3 bases: TGTGCCAGCAGTTTCGTCAGGGGCCACTACGAGCAGTACTTC.

This clone showed up just once. The chain carries TRBV28 and TRBJ1-1; possible D gene TRBD1, 5 bases. The V gene lost 6 bases and the J gene lost 1 base, with 18 bases spanning the gap. This CDR3 contains 16 residues. CDR1 is MDHEN and CDR2 is SYDVKM in the germline V gene. CDR3 residues: CASRDNWGQANTEAFF. The CDR3 DNA is TGTGCCAGCAGGGACAATTGGGGTCAGGCGAACACTGAAGCTTTCTTT.

The rearrangement links TRBV5-1 to TRBJ2-2; D is unclear. The V gene's germline CDR1 is SGHRS and CDR2 YFSETQ. V lost 3 bases to trimming and J lost 0 bases, with 6 bases between them. This CDR3 is built from 14 residues. CDR3 region: CASSSTTNTGELFF. The CDR3 DNA follows: TGCGCCAGCAGCTCTACGACGAACACCGGGGAGCTGTTTTTT.

The gene calls are TRBV28 and TRBJ2-7; 11 positions agree with TRBD1. Trimming cost V 4 bases and J 4 bases; bases outside gene matches: 6. Germline-derived CDR1 and CDR2 are MDHEN and SYDVKM. This CDR3 is built from 15 residues. The CDR3 loop reads CASSSTGTGGYEQYF. The CDR3, as DNA: TGTGCCAGCAGTTCCACCGGGACAGGGGGTTACGAGCAGTACTTC.

The chain couples TRBV4-3 to TRBJ2-1; 13 positions agree with TRBD2. The J segment lost 3 bases and the V segment lost 1 base, leaving 3 bases of the junction unmatched. This CDR3 comprises 17 residues. CDR1 is LGHNA, CDR2 YSLEER, per germline. CDR3 amino acids: CASSQGRLAGGYNEQFF. The CDR3 DNA follows: TGCGCCAGCAGCCAAGGCCGACTAGCGGGGGGCTACAATGAGCAGTTCTTC.

The CDR3 coding sequence is TGTGCCAGCAGGTGGACAGGCAGCTACGAGCAGTACTTC. Translated, it gives CASRWTGSYEQYF. The J gene is TRBJ2-7, the V gene TRBV27, with TRBD1 matching 7 bases. Germline V gives CDR1 MNHEY, CDR2 SMNVEV (reference sequence). With 6 bases clipped from V and 3 bases from J, the junction kept 5 bases outside the gene matches. This CDR3 is 13 amino acids long.

This clone was detected once. One end of the junction does not line up with germline, which may come from a read error. This rearrangement joins TRBV29-1 to TRBJ2-5; no definite D call. From germline, CDR1 is SQVTM and CDR2 ANQGSEA. This CDR3 comprises 12 residues. CDR3 residues: CSVEDQQETQYF. The CDR3 DNA sequence: TGCAGCGTGGAAGACCAGCAAGAGACCCAGTACTTC.

The chain links TRBV27 to TRBJ2-1, with 14 bases matching TRBD2. Germline assignment: CDR1 MNHEY and CDR2 SMNVEV (reference sequence). Losses at the gene ends were 5 bases for V and 5 bases for J; bases not matched to a gene: 11. The CDR3 covers 18 residues. Here the CDR3 reads CASSPRPVGLAGDNEQFF. In DNA form, the CDR3 reads TGTGCCAGCAGTCCGAGGCCGGTGGGACTAGCGGGAGACAATGAGCAGTTCTTC.

The chain employs TRBV29-1 and TRBJ2-1; TRBD2 agrees at 9 bases. CDR3 size: 15 residues. J was trimmed by 8 bases and V by 6 bases; bases with no gene match: 14. The germline V gene has CDR1 SQVTM and CDR2 ANQGSEA. The CDR3 spells CSVHISGRPMDEQFF. The CDR3 DNA sequence: TGCAGCGTCCACATCAGCGGGAGGCCAATGGATGAGCAGTTCTTC.

This chain uses TRBV28 with TRBJ1-4; the match to TRBD1 covers 8 bases. The CDR3 covers 14 residues. Per the germline V gene, CDR1 is MDHEN and CDR2 is SYDVKM. Trimming cost V 4 bases and J 4 bases; bases outside gene matches: 2. The CDR3 region has the DNA TGTGCCAGCAGTTCGACAGGGGATAATGAAAAACTGTTTTTT. Protein sequence: CASSSTGDNEKLFF. The variable domain in full, completed from reference TRBV28 and TRBJ1-4, reads DVKVTQSSRYLVKRTGEKVFLECVQDMDHENMFWYRQDPGLGLRLIYFSYDVKMKEKGDIPEGYSVSREKKERFSLILESASTNQTSMYLCASSSTGDNEKLFFGSGTQLSVL.

This clone was counted once. The V call is TRBV7-3, the J call TRBJ2-5; 8 bases fit TRBD1. The V segment lost 5 bases and the J segment 1 base; nucleotides outside the gene matches: 9. Germline V gene data show CDR1 as SGHTA and CDR2 as FQGTGA. The CDR3 extends over 16 amino acids. CDR3 residues: CASSQAGTGVQETQYF. CDR3 bases: TGTGCCAGCAGCCAGGCCGGGACAGGCGTCCAAGAGACCCAGTACTTC.